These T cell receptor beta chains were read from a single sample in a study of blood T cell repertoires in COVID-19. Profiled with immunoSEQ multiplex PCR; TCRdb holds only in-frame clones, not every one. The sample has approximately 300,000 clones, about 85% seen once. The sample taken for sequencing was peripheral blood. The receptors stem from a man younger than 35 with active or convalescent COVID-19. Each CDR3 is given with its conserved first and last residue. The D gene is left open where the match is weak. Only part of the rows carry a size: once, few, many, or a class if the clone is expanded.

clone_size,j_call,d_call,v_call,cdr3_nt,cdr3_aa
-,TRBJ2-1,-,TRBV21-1,TGTGCCAGCTCCCCGGGACTAGCGGGAATCTTC,CASSPGLAGIF
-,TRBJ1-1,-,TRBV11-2,TGTGCCAGCAGCCTGTCAGTGAACACTGAAGCTTTCTTT,CASSLSVNTEAFF
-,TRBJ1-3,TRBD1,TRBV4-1,TGCGCCAGCAGCACCCGGGACAGATCACCCTCTGGAAACACCATATATTTT,CASSTRDRSPSGNTIYF
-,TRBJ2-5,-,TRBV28,TGTGCCAGCAGTTTATGGGGCAGGGAACAAGAGACCCAGTACTTC,CASSLWGREQETQYF
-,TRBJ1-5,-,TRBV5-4,TGTGCCAGCAGCTTGTCTCCGGGGGACAATCAGCCCCAGCATTTT,CASSLSPGDNQPQHF
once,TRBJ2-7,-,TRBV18,TGTGCCAGCTCACCCCCTAGCGCGAGAACCTACGAGCAGTACTTC,CASSPPSARTYEQYF
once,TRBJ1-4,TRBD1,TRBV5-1,TGCGCCAGCAGCTCGGGACAGATTGGTGAAAAACTGTTTTTT,CASSSGQIGEKLFF
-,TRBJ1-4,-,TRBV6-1,TGTGCCAGCAGTGAAAGTCTCGCCCAGGGCGAAAAACTGTTTTTT,CASSESLAQGEKLFF
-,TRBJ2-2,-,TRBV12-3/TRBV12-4,TGTGCCAGCAGTTTACCAGGGGCCGGGGAGCTGTTTTTT,CASSLPGAGELFF
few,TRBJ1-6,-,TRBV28,TGTGCCAGCAGTGGAACAGGGACAAATAATTCACCCCTCCACTTT,CASSGTGTNNSPLHF
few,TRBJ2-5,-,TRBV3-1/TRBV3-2,TGTGCCAGCAGCCAAGATTTGTCCGGAGAGACCCAGTACTTC,CASSQDLSGETQYF
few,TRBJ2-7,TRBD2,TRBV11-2,TGTGCCAGCAGCGTACGACTAGCGGCCTCCTACGAGCAGTACTTC,CASSVRLAASYEQYF
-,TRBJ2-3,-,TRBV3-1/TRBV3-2,TGTGCCAGCAGCCATCAAGGTCGGGCAGGGAAAGGAAATACGCAGTATTTT,CASSHQGRAGKGNTQYF
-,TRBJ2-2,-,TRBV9,TGTGCCAGCAGCGCCCGTGGGGGCACGAACACCGGGGAGCTGTTTTTT,CASSARGGTNTGELFF
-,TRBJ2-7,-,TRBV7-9,TGTGCCAGCAGCTTAGGGAGTCTAGCTAGGGACGAGCAGTACTTC,CASSLGSLARDEQYF
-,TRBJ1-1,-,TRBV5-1,TGCGCCAGCAGCTTGGCCCCAGGGGCGAACACTGAAGCTTTCTTT,CASSLAPGANTEAFF
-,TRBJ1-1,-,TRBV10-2,TGCGCCAGCAGTTCTCGGCGGTTGAACACTGAAGCTTTCTTT,CASSSRRLNTEAFF
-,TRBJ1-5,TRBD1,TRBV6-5,TGTGCCAGCAGTTGGCAGGGGGCCAATCAGCCCCAGCATTTT,CASSWQGANQPQHF
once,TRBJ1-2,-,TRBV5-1,TGCGCCAGCAGCTTGGACGCGGGTGGCGGGGGCTACACCTTC,CASSLDAGGGGYTF
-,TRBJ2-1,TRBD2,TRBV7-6,TGTGCCAGCAGCTCTATAGCGGGTTACTCCTACAATGAGCAGTTCTTC,CASSSIAGYSYNEQFF
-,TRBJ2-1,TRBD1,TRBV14,TGTGCCAGCAGCCAGTGGACCCTCCGGGACAGGTGGGACTACAATGAGCAGTTCTTC,CASSQWTLRDRWDYNEQFF
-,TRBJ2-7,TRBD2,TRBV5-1,TGCGCCAGCAGGGGACTAGCGGGAGAGAATTACGAGCAGTACTTC,CASRGLAGENYEQYF
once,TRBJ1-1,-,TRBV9,TGTGCCAGCAGCGTAGGTGAGAGGAACACTGAAGCTTTCTTT,CASSVGERNTEAFF
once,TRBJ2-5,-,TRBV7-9,TGTGCCAGCAGCTTATGGGCCAGACCGGAGACCCAGTACTTC,CASSLWARPETQYF
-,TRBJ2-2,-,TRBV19,TGTGCCAGTAGTACTAGGAGCGTCGGGGAGCTGTTTTTT,CASSTRSVGELFF
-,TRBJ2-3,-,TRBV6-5,TGTGCCACCGACGGACAGTACACAGATACGCAGTATTTT,CATDGQYTDTQYF
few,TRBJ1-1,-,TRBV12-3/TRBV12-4,TGTGCCAGCAGTTTTGGCGGAGGCACTGAAGCTTTCTTT,CASSFGGGTEAFF
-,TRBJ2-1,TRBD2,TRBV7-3,TGTGCCAGCAGCTGGGGACTAGCGGGAGAATTCGATGAGCAGTTCTTC,CASSWGLAGEFDEQFF
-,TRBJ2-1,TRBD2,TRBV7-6,TGTGCCAGCAGCTTAATTTCGGGACTAGCAGCTAATGAGCAGTTCTTC,CASSLISGLAANEQFF
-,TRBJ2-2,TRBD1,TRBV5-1,TGCGCCAGCAGCCAGCCAGGGACAGCGAACACCGGGGAGCTGTTTTTT,CASSQPGTANTGELFF
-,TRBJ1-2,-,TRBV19,TGTGCCAGTAGTTCCTATCAAGCGGCTAACTATGGCTACACCTTC,CASSSYQAANYGYTF
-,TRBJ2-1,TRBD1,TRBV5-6,TGTGCCAGCACCTTGATCGCGTACAGGGGGCTCAATGAGCAGTTCTTC,CASTLIAYRGLNEQFF
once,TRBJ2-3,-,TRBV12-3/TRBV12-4,TGTGCCAGCAGTACGGAGGATACGCAGTATTTT,CASSTEDTQYF
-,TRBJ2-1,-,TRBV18,TGTGCCAGCTCCCACCTCATGAGGCGCACCCATCGTGGAGCCTACAATGAGCAGTTCTTC,CASSHLMRRTHRGAYNEQFF
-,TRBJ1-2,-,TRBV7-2,TGTGCCAGCAGCTTATGGGGGGGCGGTAACTATGGCTACACCTTC,CASSLWGGGNYGYTF
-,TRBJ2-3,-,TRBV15,TGTGCCACCAGCGTTCCGTCAGATACGCAGTATTTT,CATSVPSDTQYF
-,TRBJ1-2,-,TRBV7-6,TGTGCCAGCAGCCCGCGTGGGGCCGGCTATGGCTACACCTTC,CASSPRGAGYGYTF
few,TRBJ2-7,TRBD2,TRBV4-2,TGTGCCAGCAGCCTGGGACTAGCGGGGGATTTTTACTACGAGCAGTACTTC,CASSLGLAGDFYYEQYF
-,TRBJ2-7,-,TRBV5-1,TGCGCCAGCAGCTTGGACAGGGAGTACGAGCAGTACTTC,CASSLDREYEQYF
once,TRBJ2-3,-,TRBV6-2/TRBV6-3,TGTGCCAGCAGCCTAATGACAGAGAGCACAGATACGCAGTATTTT,CASSLMTESTDTQYF
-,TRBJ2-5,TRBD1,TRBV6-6,TGTGCCAGCAGTTACGGGACAGGGAAGGAGACCCAGTACTTC,CASSYGTGKETQYF
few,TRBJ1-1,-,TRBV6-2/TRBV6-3,TGTGCCAGCAACCCCGGTAGATTTGACACTGAAGCTTTCTTT,CASNPGRFDTEAFF
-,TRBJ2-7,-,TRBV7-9,TGTGCCAGCAGCTCCGGACTCCGCAACGAGCAGTACTTC,CASSSGLRNEQYF
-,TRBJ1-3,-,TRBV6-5,TGTGCCAGCAGTTACTGGCCTAGCTCTGGAAACACCATATATTTT,CASSYWPSSGNTIYF
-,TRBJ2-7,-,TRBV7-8,TGTGCCAGCAGCCTTACAGGTATCTACGAGCAGTACTTC,CASSLTGIYEQYF
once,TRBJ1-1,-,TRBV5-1,TGCGCCAGCAGCTTGGAAGCGGGGAACACTGAAGCTTTCTTT,CASSLEAGNTEAFF
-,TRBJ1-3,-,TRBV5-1,TGCGCCAGCAGCAAGGACAGCGCTGGAAACACCATATATTTT,CASSKDSAGNTIYF
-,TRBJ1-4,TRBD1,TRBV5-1,TGCGCCAGCAGCCTAGGACAGGTGGATGAAAAACTGTTTTTT,CASSLGQVDEKLFF
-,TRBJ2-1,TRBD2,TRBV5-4,TGTGCCAGCAGCTCGGGGACTAGCGGGACATACAATGAGCAGTTCTTC,CASSSGTSGTYNEQFF
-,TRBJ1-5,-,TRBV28,TGTGCCAGCACAGTGACAGGTCTCAATCAGCCCCAGCATTTT,CASTVTGLNQPQHF
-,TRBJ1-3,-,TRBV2,TGTGCCAGCAGTCCCCAAGGGAGCCTCACATCCAGGAACACCATATATTTT,CASSPQGSLTSRNTIYF
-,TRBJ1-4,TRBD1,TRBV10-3,TGTGCCATCCGGCGGGGTATCGGGACAGGGGACGAAAAACTGTTTTTT,CAIRRGIGTGDEKLFF
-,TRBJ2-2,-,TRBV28,TGTGCCAGCAGGGGGGGATCAACTTCGGGCACCGGGGAGCTGTTTTTT,CASRGGSTSGTGELFF
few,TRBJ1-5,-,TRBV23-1,TGCGCCAGCAGTCAATTCGTCGGCAGGGTCAATCAGCCCCAGCATTTT,CASSQFVGRVNQPQHF
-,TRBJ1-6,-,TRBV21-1,TGTGCCAGTACACGGGGGAGACCCCTCCACTTT,CASTRGRPLHF
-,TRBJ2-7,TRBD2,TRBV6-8,TGTGCCAGCAGGCAACTAGCGGGGATTCCCTACGAGCAGTACTTC,CASRQLAGIPYEQYF
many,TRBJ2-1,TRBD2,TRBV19,TGTGCCAGTAGTACGGGACTAGCGATTTGGGTTGAGCAGTTCTTC,CASSTGLAIWVEQFF
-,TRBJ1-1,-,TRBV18,TGTGCCAGCTCACCACTTGCAGGGGAAGCTTTCTTT,CASSPLAGEAFF
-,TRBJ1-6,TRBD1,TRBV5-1,TGCGCCAGCAGCTTGGAGACGGGACAGGGGTATAATTCACCCCTCCACTTT,CASSLETGQGYNSPLHF